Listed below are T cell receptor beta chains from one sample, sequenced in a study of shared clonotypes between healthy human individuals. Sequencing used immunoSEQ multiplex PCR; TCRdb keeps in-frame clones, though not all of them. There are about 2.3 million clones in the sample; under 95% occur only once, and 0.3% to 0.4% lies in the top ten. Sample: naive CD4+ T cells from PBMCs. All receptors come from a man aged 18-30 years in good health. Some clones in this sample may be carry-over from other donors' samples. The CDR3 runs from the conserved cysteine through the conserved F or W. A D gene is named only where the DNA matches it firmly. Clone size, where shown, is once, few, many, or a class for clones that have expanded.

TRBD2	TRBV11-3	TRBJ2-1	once	TGTGCCAGCAGCTTAGAAGGCCTAGCGGGGGGCCCCGGCAATAATGAGCAGTTCTTC	CASSLEGLAGGPGNNEQFF
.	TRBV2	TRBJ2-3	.	TGTGCCAGCATCCGGGAGCAGGCAGATACGCAGTATTTT	CASIREQADTQYF
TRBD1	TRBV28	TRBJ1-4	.	TGTGCCAGCAGTCTACAGGGGCCCCCGAATGAAAAACTGTTTTTT	CASSLQGPPNEKLFF
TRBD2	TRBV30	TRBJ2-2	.	TGTGCCTGGACTAGCGGGAGCGACCGGACCGGGGAGCTGTTTTTT	CAWTSGSDRTGELFF
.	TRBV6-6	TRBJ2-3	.	TGTGCCAGCAGTTACTTGGGCGGAGGCACAGATACGCAGTATTTT	CASSYLGGGTDTQYF
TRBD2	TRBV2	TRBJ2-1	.	TGTGCCAGCAGGCCTAGCGGCAATGAGCAGTTCTTC	CASRPSGNEQFF
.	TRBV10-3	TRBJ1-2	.	TGTGCCATCACGGCCGAAGGCAGCCGCTATGGCTACACCTTC	CAITAEGSRYGYTF
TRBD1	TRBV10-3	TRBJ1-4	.	TGTGCCATCAGTAATCAGGGGGCCACTGAAAAACTGTTTTTT	CAISNQGATEKLFF
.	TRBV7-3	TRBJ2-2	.	TGTGCCAGCAGCTTTGACACCGGGGAGCTGTTTTTT	CASSFDTGELFF
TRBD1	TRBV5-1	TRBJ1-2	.	TGCGCCAGCAGCTCGGGCGGGGTGTCCTTCCCAGGGGGCTATGGCTACACCTTC	CASSSGGVSFPGGYGYTF
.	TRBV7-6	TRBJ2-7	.	TGTGCCAGCAGCTTGAGGGGGGGGGACGAGCAGTACTTC	CASSLRGGDEQYF
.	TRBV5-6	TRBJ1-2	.	TGTGCCAGCAGCTCCCGATCATCCCAAGGGAGCTATGGCTACACCTTC	CASSSRSSQGSYGYTF
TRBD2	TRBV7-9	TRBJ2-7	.	TGTGCCAGCAGCCCCACCCCGGGAGCGGGAGGGCCCTCCTACGAGCAGTACTTC	CASSPTPGAGGPSYEQYF
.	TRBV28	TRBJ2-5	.	TGTGCCAGCAGTCAAACAGGGTACGGGACCCAGTACTTC	CASSQTGYGTQYF
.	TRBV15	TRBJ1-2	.	TGTGCCACCAGCAGAGGAGGCGCAGGGAATAACTATGGCTACACCTTC	CATSRGGAGNNYGYTF
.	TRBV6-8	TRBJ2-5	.	TGTGCCAGCAGTTACGTTGGTCCTCCCGGCCCACAAGAGACCCAGTACTTC	CASSYVGPPGPQETQYF
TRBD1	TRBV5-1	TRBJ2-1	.	TGCGCCAGCATCGACAGGGGCAGCGGCCAGGGTGAGCAGTTCTTC	CASIDRGSGQGEQFF
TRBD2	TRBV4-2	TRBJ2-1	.	TGTGCCAGCAGCAGAGCGGGAGGATCCTACAATGAGCAGTTCTTC	CASSRAGGSYNEQFF
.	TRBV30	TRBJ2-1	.	TGTGCCTGGAGGGCGGTTGCATACAATGAGCAGTTCTTC	CAWRAVAYNEQFF
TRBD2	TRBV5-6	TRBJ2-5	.	TGTGCCAGCAGCTTGGGACTAGCGGGAGCGTCGCGTGGGACCCAGTACTTC	CASSLGLAGASRGTQYF
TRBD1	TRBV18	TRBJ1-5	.	TGTGCCAGCTCCACAGGGGTTTCGGGCAATCAGCCCCAGCATTTT	CASSTGVSGNQPQHF
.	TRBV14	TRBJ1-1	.	TGTGCCAGCAGCCAAGACTTTAGTACTTCTGGTTTCTATTTTCGGCCGAACACTGAAGCTTTCTTT	CASSQDFSTSGFYFRPNTEAFF
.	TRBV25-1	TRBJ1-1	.	TGTGCCAGCAGAGAAGATAGACCCGCTGCGAACACTGAAGCTTTCTTT	CASREDRPAANTEAFF
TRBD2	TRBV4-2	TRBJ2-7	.	TGTGCCAGCAGAGGGACTAGCGACTCCTACGAGCAGTACTTC	CASRGTSDSYEQYF
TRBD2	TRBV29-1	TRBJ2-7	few	TGCAGCGTTGCGGGAGGGTTACACGAGCAGTACTTC	CSVAGGLHEQYF
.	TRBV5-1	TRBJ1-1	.	TGCGCCAGCAGCTTGGCAGGAATCACTGAAGCTTTCTTT	CASSLAGITEAFF
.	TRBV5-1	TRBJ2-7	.	TGCGCCAGCACCCCAGGACCGCCAGGCTACGAGCAGTACTTC	CASTPGPPGYEQYF
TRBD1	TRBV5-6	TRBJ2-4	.	TGTGCCAGCAGCTTTACACAGGGGGGCATTCAGTACTTC	CASSFTQGGIQYF
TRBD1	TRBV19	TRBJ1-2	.	TGTGCCACCCGGACAGGGACCAACTATGGCTACACCTTC	CATRTGTNYGYTF
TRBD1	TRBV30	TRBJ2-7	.	TGTGCCTGGAGGGAGCCGGGACAGGGATTCAAGCAGTACTTC	CAWREPGQGFKQYF
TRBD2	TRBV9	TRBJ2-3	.	TGTGCCAGCAGCGTATGGTCTAGCGGCAGCACAGATACGCAGTATTTT	CASSVWSSGSTDTQYF
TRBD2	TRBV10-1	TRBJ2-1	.	TGCGCCAGCAGTCCAGCGGGAGAACAATGCTACAATGAGCAGTTCTTC	CASSPAGEQCYNEQFF
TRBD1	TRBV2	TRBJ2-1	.	TGTGCCAGCAACGACAGGGGTTCGGGCAATGAGCAGTTCTTC	CASNDRGSGNEQFF
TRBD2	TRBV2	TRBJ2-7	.	TGTGCCAGCAGCGATATTGGCGGGACTAGGGACGCCTACGAGCAGTACTTC	CASSDIGGTRDAYEQYF
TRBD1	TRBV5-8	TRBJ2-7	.	TGTGCCAGCAGCTGGACAGGGGGGGCCTACGAGCAGTACTTC	CASSWTGGAYEQYF
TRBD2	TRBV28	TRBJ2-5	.	TGTGCCAGCAGCCCCGCGGGAGCGAAAGAGACCCAGTACTTC	CASSPAGAKETQYF
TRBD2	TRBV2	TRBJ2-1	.	TGTGCCAGCAGTGGCGGCGGGGGGAGGTTTGAGCAGTTCTTC	CASSGGGGRFEQFF
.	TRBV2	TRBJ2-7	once	TGTGCCAGCAGTGGGACTCCGACGACAGAGTACTTC	CASSGTPTTEYF
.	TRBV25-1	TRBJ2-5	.	TGTGCCAGCAGTGAATGGGAGGGGGCTAGGGGAGAGACCCAGTACTTC	CASSEWEGARGETQYF
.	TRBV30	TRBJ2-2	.	TGTGCCTGGAGTAGAGGGGCCCTCACCGGGGAGCTGTTTTTT	CAWSRGALTGELFF
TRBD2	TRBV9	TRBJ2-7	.	TGTGCCAGCAGCCCTGAGGGGACTAGCGGGAGAGACTACGAGCAGTACTTC	CASSPEGTSGRDYEQYF
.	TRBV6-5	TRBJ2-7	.	TGTGCCAGCAGCCCCAGACAGGCTACGAGGCAGTACTTC	CASSPRQATRQYF
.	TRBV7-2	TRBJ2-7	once	TGTGCCAGCAGCTTAGGGGGGCGGCCGATAATCTACGAGCAGTACTTC	CASSLGGRPIIYEQYF
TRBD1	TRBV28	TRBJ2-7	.	TGTGCCAGCAGGGCAGGGGGCGCGGGCTCCTACGAGCAGTACTTC	CASRAGGAGSYEQYF
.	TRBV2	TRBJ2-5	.	TGTGCCAGCAGTCTTGGGACCAAAGAGACCCAGTACTTC	CASSLGTKETQYF
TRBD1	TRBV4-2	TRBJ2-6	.	TGTGCCAGCAGCCAAGACCATCCGACAGGGTCCGGGGCCAACGTCCTGACTTTC	CASSQDHPTGSGANVLTF
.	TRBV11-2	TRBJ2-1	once	TGTGCCAGCAGTATAGGGGGAACCTATCTTAATGAGCAGTTCTTC	CASSIGGTYLNEQFF
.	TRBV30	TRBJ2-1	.	TGTGCCTGGACTAGGAGATCCTCCTACAATGAGCAGTTCTTC	CAWTRRSSYNEQFF
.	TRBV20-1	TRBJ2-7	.	TGCAGTGCTAAGGGGAACGAGCAGTACTTC	CSAKGNEQYF
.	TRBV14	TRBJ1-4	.	TGTGCCAGCAGCCGAAGGGGCCGGGGTGAAAAACTGTTTTTT	CASSRRGRGEKLFF
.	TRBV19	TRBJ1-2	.	TGTGCCAGTAGCCCCGGGACACGCTATGGCTACACCTTC	CASSPGTRYGYTF
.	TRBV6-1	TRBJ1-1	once	TGTGCCAGCAGTGAACAGTGGGGGTCAGTGGACACTGAAGCTTTCTTT	CASSEQWGSVDTEAFF
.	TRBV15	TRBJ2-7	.	TGTGCCACCAGCAGAGGACTAGAAGCCTACGAGCAGTACTTC	CATSRGLEAYEQYF
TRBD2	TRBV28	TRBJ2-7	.	TGTGCCAGCAGTGGGACTAGCGGGAGGGCTTTGTACGAGCAGTACTTC	CASSGTSGRALYEQYF
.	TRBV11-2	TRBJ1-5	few	TGTGCCAGCCGCCGTACTGGATCGGGCAATCAGCCCCAGCATTTT	CASRRTGSGNQPQHF
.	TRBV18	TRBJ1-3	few	TGTGCCAGCTCACCCAGGGAGGAAAACACCATATATTTT	CASSPREENTIYF
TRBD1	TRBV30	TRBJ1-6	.	TGTGCCTGGAGTGTCGCGACAGGGTACTCCTATAATTCACCCCTCCACTTT	CAWSVATGYSYNSPLHF
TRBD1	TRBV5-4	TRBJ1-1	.	TGTGCCAGCCTAATGACAGGGGGAAACACTGAAGCTTTCTTT	CASLMTGGNTEAFF